This T cell receptor (beta chain) was recovered during a study of response to subunit inactivated influenza vaccine. Germline V lookup: CDR1 SGHTA, CDR2 FQGNSA. V lost 1 base and J 0 bases, leaving 10 bases between the germline ends. The CDR3 spans 16 residues. This clonotype has a handful of counts. As yet, its antigen is unknown. One entry per CDR3 protein, called by TCRdb with MiXCR from the RT-PCR reads. The table lists hundreds of thousands of distinct CDR3 sequences, approximately 14% of them singletons. Overall study findings and caveats: There was a suggestion from the authors that each seasonal influenza vaccination recruits few new T cells.

The sample in question was PBMCs from blood, obtained 12 days after vaccination. The clonotype was recovered from a middle-aged man who received an inactivated influenza vaccine. The V call is TRBV7-2, the J call TRBJ1-3; no definite D call. Here the CDR3 DNA reads TGTGCCAGCAGCTTAGAAAGAAGGCGCTCTGGAAACACCATATATTTT. Translating it yields CASSLERRRSGNTIYF.